A selection of T cell receptor beta chains follows, all from one sample in a study of blood T cell repertoires in COVID-19. Using immunoSEQ multiplex PCR, the repertoire was profiled, and TCRdb retains in-frame clones only, with some absent. The data show 130,000 or so clones, with about 89% seen just once and 15% to 20% held by the top ten. Sequenced input: peripheral blood. The source is a man aged 45 to 65 with active or convalescent COVID-19. Both conserved end residues are part of each CDR3. The order of the fields is J gene, V gene, D gene, clone size, CDR3 protein, CDR3 DNA. The D gene is left open where the match is weak. Some rows have no size entry. The others give once, few or many, or a class for an expanded clone.

TRBJ2-7 | TRBV2 | NA | NA | CASSEYTYEQYF | TGTGCCAGCAGTGAATATACCTACGAGCAGTACTTC
TRBJ1-1 | TRBV10-1 | NA | NA | CASSEARAGRTEAFF | TGCGCCAGCAGTGAGGCAAGGGCAGGGAGGACTGAAGCTTTCTTT
TRBJ2-7 | TRBV3-1/TRBV3-2 | NA | NA | CASSQDPSSYEQYF | TGTGCCAGCAGCCAAGATCCTAGCTCCTACGAGCAGTACTTC
TRBJ2-1 | TRBV28 | TRBD2 | NA | CASSSGLVSFNEQFF | TGTGCCAGCAGTTCCGGACTAGTTAGCTTCAATGAGCAGTTCTTC
TRBJ2-3 | TRBV30 | TRBD2 | once | CAWRFTGGPRSTDTQYF | TGTGCCTGGAGGTTCACGGGAGGGCCGAGGAGCACAGATACGCAGTATTTT
TRBJ2-5 | TRBV29-1 | TRBD2 | NA | CSVQLAGGSQETQYF | TGCAGCGTTCAACTAGCGGGAGGTTCCCAAGAGACCCAGTACTTC
TRBJ1-1 | TRBV6-5 | TRBD1 | NA | CASSPTGGITEAFF | TGTGCCAGCAGTCCCACAGGGGGAATCACTGAAGCTTTCTTT
TRBJ1-2 | TRBV10-3 | NA | NA | CAISGDSLTYGYTF | TGTGCCATCAGTGGCGACAGTCTAACCTATGGCTACACCTTC
TRBJ2-1 | TRBV10-1 | TRBD1 | NA | CASSSGGAYNEQFF | TGCGCCAGCAGTTCAGGGGGAGCCTACAATGAGCAGTTCTTC
TRBJ2-5 | TRBV7-8 | NA | NA | CASVFRPGSGETQYF | TGTGCCAGCGTTTTCCGACCCGGCTCGGGAGAGACCCAGTACTTC
TRBJ2-7 | TRBV4-2 | NA | few | CASSQDIDTYEQYF | TGTGCCAGCAGCCAAGATATCGACACCTACGAGCAGTACTTC
TRBJ2-3 | TRBV5-4 | NA | NA | CASSLQGSTDTQYF | TGTGCCAGCAGCTTGCAGGGAAGCACAGATACGCAGTATTTT
TRBJ2-7 | TRBV6-5 | TRBD2 | NA | CASSRLTSRTYEQYF | TGTGCCAGCAGCCGCCTGACTAGCAGAACCTACGAGCAGTACTTC
TRBJ2-1 | TRBV19 | NA | once | CASSNFSDPWGEFF | TGTGCCAGTAGTAATTTTAGCGACCCCTGGGGGGAGTTCTTC
TRBJ1-2 | TRBV20-1 | TRBD1 | few | CSASSWTGAGGHYGYTF | TGCAGTGCTAGTTCGTGGACAGGGGCCGGAGGCCACTATGGCTACACCTTC
TRBJ2-7 | TRBV7-6 | NA | NA | CASSLNPDGGYEQYF | TGTGCCAGCAGCTTAAACCCGGACGGAGGGTACGAGCAGTACTTC
TRBJ2-2 | TRBV18 | NA | NA | CASSRKSPGTGELFF | TGTGCCAGCTCACGAAAATCACCGGGCACCGGGGAGCTGTTTTTT
TRBJ1-4 | TRBV30 | TRBD1 | NA | CAWSGPNRGLSEKLFF | TGTGCCTGGAGCGGACCCAACAGGGGGCTTAGTGAAAAACTGTTTTTT
TRBJ2-7 | TRBV6-6 | NA | NA | CASSNEGHEQYF | TGTGCCAGCAGCAACGAGGGCCACGAGCAGTACTTC
TRBJ2-7 | TRBV4-3 | TRBD2 | NA | CASSPKISGGYAYEQYF | TGCGCCAGCAGCCCGAAAATAAGCGGGGGGTACGCCTACGAGCAGTACTTC
TRBJ1-5 | TRBV28 | TRBD1 | once | CASSPRGQGSNQPQHF | TGTGCCAGCAGTCCCCGGGGACAGGGATCCAATCAGCCCCAGCATTTT
TRBJ2-5 | TRBV5-1 | NA | once | CASSFGGAGQETQYF | TGCGCCAGCAGCTTCGGTGGGGCGGGGCAAGAGACCCAGTACTTC
TRBJ2-3 | TRBV6-1 | TRBD2 | NA | CASSEGLVGVPDTQYF | TGTGCCAGCAGTGAGGGACTAGTCGGCGTCCCGGATACGCAGTATTTT
TRBJ1-2 | TRBV6-6 | TRBD1 | NA | CASSYAPGQVDYTF | TGTGCCAGCAGTTACGCCCCTGGACAGGTGGACTACACCTTC
TRBJ1-2 | TRBV6-5 | NA | NA | CASRRGGGYGYTF | TGTGCCAGCAGGAGGGGGGGAGGCTATGGCTACACCTTC
TRBJ2-7 | TRBV10-3 | TRBD1 | NA | CAIRGDREGYEQYF | TGTGCCATCAGGGGGGACAGGGAAGGCTACGAGCAGTACTTC
TRBJ1-6 | TRBV5-6 | NA | NA | CASSSQGGTAESSPLHF | TGTGCCAGCAGCTCCCAAGGGGGAACCGCTGAAAGTTCACCCCTCCACTTT